Sequencing of this T cell receptor (beta chain) was carried out in a study of control samples from healthy donors and cancer patients. Here immunoSEQ multiplex PCR was the method, and the copy in TCRdb shows in-frame clones only, minus some. The sample carries 90,000 to 150,000 clones, about 87% recorded once. Trimming removed 2 bases from V and 10 bases from J, with 15 bases in between. The CDR3 loop spans 15 amino acids. From germline, CDR1 is SEHNR and CDR2 FQNEAQ (reference sequence). Sample: blood. This sequence was found in a man aged 30 to 39 in good health. The V call is TRBV7-9, the J call TRBJ1-6, with a possible D match to TRBD1 (5 bases). CDR3 nucleotide sequence: TGTGCCAGCAGCTTAAAGGGAGGTTGGGACTCACCCCTCCACTTT. This encodes CASSLKGGWDSPLHF.